This T cell receptor beta chain was obtained from a study of cytomegalovirus exposure and HLA in healthy donors. Study findings and constraints: Previous analysis showed most TCR beta V segments were productive about 87% or about 30% of the time. There were some V segments, including TRBV6-2 and TRBV6-3, excluded as indistinguishable.

The PCR made use of 60 Vbeta and 13 Jbeta primers. The data were produced by immunoSEQ multiplex PCR, yet TCRdb's version contains in-frame clones alone and is incomplete. This sample carries 150,000 to 250,000 clones, roughly 85% of them seen once, and the ten largest clones take over 2%. Remarks on this clone: No antigen is known for it.

Trimming cost V 6 bases and J 1 base, with 15 bases left between them. The V gene's germline CDR1 is LGHNA and CDR2 YSLEER. CDR3 length equals 15 residues. This sequence originates from a woman aged 45-60 years in good health and CMV-seronegative. Sequenced sample: PBMCs. The rearrangement joins TRBV4-3 to TRBJ1-2; tentative D call: TRBD1 (5 bases). The CDR3 region has the DNA TGCGCCAGCAGTTATGACAGAGACTTTAACTATGGCTACACCTTC. It codes for CASSYDRDFNYGYTF.